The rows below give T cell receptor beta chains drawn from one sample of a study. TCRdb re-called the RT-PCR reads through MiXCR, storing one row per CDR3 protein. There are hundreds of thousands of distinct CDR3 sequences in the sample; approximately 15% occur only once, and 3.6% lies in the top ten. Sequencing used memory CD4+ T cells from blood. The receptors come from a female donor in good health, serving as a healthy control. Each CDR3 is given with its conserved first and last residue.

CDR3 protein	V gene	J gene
CSAYGGEVYGYTF	TRBV20-1	TRBJ1-2
CASTIDRPYSPLHF	TRBV5-5	TRBJ1-6
CASSQGAGAGGSYEQYF	TRBV4-2	TRBJ2-7
CASSNIAGAKGDEQFF	TRBV5-1	TRBJ2-1
CASSSGTGGSNEKLFF	TRBV5-6	TRBJ1-4
CASSTTLKPGQIGYGYTF	TRBV6-5	TRBJ1-2
CASTGVYTEAFF	TRBV6-5	TRBJ1-1
CATSDKGPTNQPQHF	TRBV24-1	TRBJ1-5
CASSHGGASSYNEQFF	TRBV4-3	TRBJ2-1
CASSLGTAGGGNEQFF	TRBV5-1	TRBJ2-1
CASSFGAEGQPQHF	TRBV5-1	TRBJ1-5
CSAGALAPGRETQYF	TRBV20-1	TRBJ2-5
CASSSQRAGNTIYF	TRBV6-5	TRBJ1-3
CSARVTGGNTEAFF	TRBV20-1	TRBJ1-1
CASTSRTGHEQYF	TRBV27	TRBJ2-7
CASSSVLGIHNEQFF	TRBV18	TRBJ2-1
CAISEEGVSGYTF	TRBV10-3	TRBJ1-2
CASSFQTGTNLHF	TRBV7-9	TRBJ1-6
CASSLAPADTQYF	TRBV5-1	TRBJ2-3
CSARDNRGNEKLFF	TRBV20-1	TRBJ1-4
CASSTPGQNSGNTIYF	TRBV28	TRBJ1-3
CATSDVGTGASFYGYTF	TRBV24-1	TRBJ1-2
CASSVDREGRLFF	TRBV5-1	TRBJ1-4